This paragraph reports one T cell receptor beta chain. Antigen: not known. A read error may produce the germline difference seen at one junction end. TCRdb processed the RT-PCR reads anew with MiXCR; each CDR3 protein has one entry. The repertoire consists of around 750,000 distinct CDR3 sequences, with 21% occurring once and the leading ten covering around 9.6%. This sample is drawn from a study of response to subunit inactivated influenza vaccine. Study-level results: T cells newly recruited by each seasonal influenza vaccination are few, the authors suggested.

The CDR3 contains 17 residues. The starting material was PBMCs from blood, obtained 4 to 6 days after vaccination. This chain links TRBV12-3 or TRBV12-4 with TRBJ1-5, with 10 bases aligning to TRBD1. The clonotype comes from a man aged 50 to 60 who received an inactivated influenza vaccine. The CDR3 sequence is CASSPPRDRGSSQPQHF. CDR3 DNA sequence: TGTGCCAGCAGTCCCCCCCGGGACAGGGGAAGCAGTCAGCCCCAGCATTTT.